This TCR beta chain is from a study of T-cell memory formation after mild COVID-19. About the study: TCR clusters mostly belonged to single donors.

Points from the study as a whole: Some responding clones appeared in pre-infection memory, suggesting cross-reactive memory joined. A second wave expanding day 15 to 37 was CD4+-biased; contracting clones were balanced.

The table lists this clonotype with a few counts. Its specificity is not known. TCRdb independently ran MiXCR on the 5' RACE reads; one entry per CDR3 protein. The sample holds over 250,000 distinct CDR3 sequences, less than 20% seen once. Germline CDR1 KGHSH, CDR2 LQKENI. CDR3 length equals 19 residues. V was pared by 3 bases and J by 3 bases, with 16 bases of the junction left unmatched. Sequencing was done on a sample of PBMCs or a T cell subset sorted from them (not recorded which). The rearrangement links TRBV18 to TRBJ1-1; 10 bases agree with TRBD1. This TCR came from a man aged 18 to 30 who had mild COVID-19 (a few samples of this study predate the infection). Cell type and time point are not known. The CDR3 is CASSPPLGFGTGDYTEAFF. CDR3 DNA sequence: TGTGCCAGCTCACCCCCCCTAGGTTTCGGGACAGGGGACTACACTGAAGCTTTCTTT.